This entry features one T cell receptor (beta chain) sequence. The antigen is unknown. These data come from a study of Tregs in tolerant kidney transplant recipients. The data were produced by immunoSEQ multiplex PCR, yet TCRdb's version contains in-frame clones alone and is incomplete. This sample's table reports 30,000 to 40,000 clones. The nonmyeloablative bone marrow transplants came from related graft donors, with transient mixed chimerism. Findings of the study overall: Findings come from small patient numbers and require larger validation. Tregs expanded with activated donor B cells seemed most donor-specific. Nucleotide sequences could not be compared across some patients' samples due to primer changes.

This TCR was sampled from a human patient who received a combined kidney and bone marrow transplant. Some of the T cells may derive from the graft donor. This specimen consisted of CD4+ T cells from blood (PBMCs), obtained 24 months after the transplant.

The CDR3: CASSTTGGGGYTF. CDR3 bases read: TGTGCCAGCAGCACAACAGGGGGTGGGGGC. The chain carries TRBV13 and TRBJ1-2; the match to TRBD1 covers 8 bases. The read finishes 3 residues shy of the CDR3 end, and the germline J gene is used to complete it. This CDR3 comprises 13 residues. CDR1 and CDR2 (germline): PRHDT, FYEKMQ (reference sequence).